This T cell receptor (beta chain) was captured in a study of radiotherapy plus CTLA-4 blockade in lung cancer. Trimming removed 1 base from V and 0 bases from J, with 13 bases in between. The CDR3 covers 16 residues. CDR1 is SGHRS and CDR2 is YFSETQ in the germline V gene. TCRdb's copy holds only in-frame clones and misses some; the assay was immunoSEQ multiplex PCR. The sample has tens of thousands of clones, around 84% seen once. The V call is TRBV5-1, the J call TRBJ1-1; maybe TRBD1 (6 bases). This receptor was identified in a human donor with non-small cell lung cancer who had stable disease on radiotherapy plus ipilimumab. The sequences come from peripheral blood, collected from a patient treated with radiotherapy plus ipilimumab. CDR3 in amino acids: CASSLTWTALNTEAFF. The CDR3 nucleotides read TGCGCCAGCAGCTTGACCTGGACAGCTTTGAACACTGAAGCTTTCTTT.